Shown below are 5 T cell receptor beta chains from a single sample sequenced in a study of cytomegalovirus exposure and HLA in healthy donors. The data were produced by immunoSEQ multiplex PCR, yet TCRdb's version contains in-frame clones alone and is incomplete. The sample lists roughly 150,000 clones, roughly 89% occurring once. Sequences were obtained from PBMCs. The receptors come from a woman aged 18 to 35 in good health and CMV-seropositive.

The genes are TRBV7-3 and TRBJ1-1; D is uncertain. Germline lookup yields CDR1 SGHTA and CDR2 FQGTGA. There are 12 residues in the CDR3. V was shortened by 3 bases and J by 5 bases, with 7 bases between the two germline ends. For the CDR3, the DNA is TGTGCCAGCAGCTTCCCACAGACTGAAGCTTTCTTT. Amino acid sequence: CASSFPQTEAFF.

The genes are TRBV14 and TRBJ2-5, with 10 bases aligning to TRBD2. This CDR3 is built from 17 residues. V lost 0 bases to trimming and J lost 3 bases; unmatched junction nucleotides: 7. CDR1 and CDR2 from the germline V gene are SGHDN and FVKESK. Here the CDR3 reads CASSQDRTSGHEETQYF. The DNA for the CDR3 is TGTGCCAGCAGCCAAGATAGGACTAGCGGCCATGAAGAGACCCAGTACTTC.

The CDR3 DNA sequence: TGTGCCTGGAGTGCGGACAGGGGGTATGAGCAGTTCTTC. Encoded protein: CAWSADRGYEQFF. This rearrangement joins TRBV30 to TRBJ2-1, with 10 bases that match TRBD1. This CDR3 comprises 13 residues. Germline V gene sequence: CDR1 GTSNPN, CDR2 SVGIG (reference sequence). V trimming: 1 base; J trimming: 8 bases; junction bases outside the gene matches: 2.

The gene calls are TRBV7-9 and TRBJ2-7; TRBD2 is a possible D gene (6 bases). This CDR3 is built from 13 residues. CDR1 and CDR2 (germline): SEHNR, FQNEAQ (reference sequence). V lost 4 bases and J 0 bases, leaving 7 bases between the germline ends. CDR3 nucleotides: TGTGCCAGCAGCTCCGGGAGCTCCTACGAGCAGTACTTC. Residues: CASSSGSSYEQYF.

The rearrangement joins TRBV28 to TRBJ2-7, with D unclear. V was trimmed by 2 bases and J by 11 bases, leaving 16 bases between them. Looked up from germline, CDR1 is MDHEN and CDR2 is SYDVKM. CDR3 size: 13 residues. This CDR3 reads CASSLGTPAEEYF. CDR3 coding DNA: TGTGCCAGCAGTTTAGGTACCCCGGCAGAGGAGTACTTC.